This T cell receptor beta chain was captured in a study of radiation and T cells in renal cell carcinoma. Study in general: Nephrectomy followed 15 Gy stereotactic body radiation by 4 weeks. Findings of the study overall: Top tumor clonotypes rose in blood 2 weeks post-radiation, then contracted.

Trimming pared 5 bases from V and 1 base from J, leaving 11 bases between. The germline gives CDR1 LNHNV, CDR2 YYDKDF (reference sequence). The CDR3 length is 14 residues. As for time point: blood 2 weeks post-SBRT. Sample treatment: 15 Gy SBRT to primary tumor, nephrectomy 4 weeks later. After SBRT, blood was collected at 2 and 4 weeks, plus baseline. This renal cell carcinoma was of the clear cell type. TCRdb keeps only in-frame clones here, not all; method: immunoSEQ multiplex PCR. The table includes about 130,000 clones, over 75% detected once. In the case of this clone: Antigen: not known.

Material: blood, obtained from a patient whose treatment included radiotherapy and nephrectomy. This sequence was found in a woman in her sixties with renal cell carcinoma. The chain couples TRBV15 to TRBJ2-5, with D unresolved. The CDR3 DNA reads as TGTGCCACCAGCCACGAAGGCGCCCAAGAGACCCAGTACTTC. Translation gives CATSHEGAQETQYF. Based on the CDR3 plus reference TRBV15 and TRBJ2-5, the full variable domain is DAMVIQNPRYQVTQFGKPVTLSCSQTLNHNVMYWYQQKSSQAPKLLFHYYDKDFNNEADTPDNFQSRRPNTSFCFLDIRSPGLGDTAMYLCATSHEGAQETQYFGPGTRLLVL.